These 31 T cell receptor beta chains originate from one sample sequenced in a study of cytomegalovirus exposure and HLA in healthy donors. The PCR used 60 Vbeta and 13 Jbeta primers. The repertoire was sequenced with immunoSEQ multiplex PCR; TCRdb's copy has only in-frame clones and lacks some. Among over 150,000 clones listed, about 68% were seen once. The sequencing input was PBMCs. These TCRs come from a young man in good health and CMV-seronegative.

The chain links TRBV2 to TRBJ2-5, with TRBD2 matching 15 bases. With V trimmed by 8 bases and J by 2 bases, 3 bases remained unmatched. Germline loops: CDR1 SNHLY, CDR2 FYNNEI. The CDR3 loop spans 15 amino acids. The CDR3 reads CASGLAGGRQETQYF. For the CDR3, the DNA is TGTGCCAGCGGACTAGCGGGGGGGAGGCAAGAGACCCAGTACTTC.

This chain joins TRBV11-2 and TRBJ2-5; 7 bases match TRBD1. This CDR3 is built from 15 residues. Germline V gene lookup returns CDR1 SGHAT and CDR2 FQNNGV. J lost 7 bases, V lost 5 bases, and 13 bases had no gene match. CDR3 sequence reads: CASSPGTAPWGTQYF. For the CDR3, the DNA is TGTGCCAGCAGCCCCGGGACAGCCCCCTGGGGGACCCAGTACTTC.

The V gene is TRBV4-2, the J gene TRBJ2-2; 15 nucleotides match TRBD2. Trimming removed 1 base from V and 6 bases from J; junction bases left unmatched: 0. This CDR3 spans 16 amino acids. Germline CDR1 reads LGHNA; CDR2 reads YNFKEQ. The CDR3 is CASSQGTSGGAGELFF. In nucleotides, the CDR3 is TGTGCCAGCAGCCAAGGGACTAGCGGGGGGGCCGGGGAGCTGTTTTTT.

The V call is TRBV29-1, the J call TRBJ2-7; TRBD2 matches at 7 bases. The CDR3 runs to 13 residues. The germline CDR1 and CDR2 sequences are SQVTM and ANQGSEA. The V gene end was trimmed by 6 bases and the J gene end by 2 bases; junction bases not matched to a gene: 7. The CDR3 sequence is CSVYTGTTYEQYF. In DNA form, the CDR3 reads TGCAGCGTCTATACCGGGACTACCTACGAGCAGTACTTC.

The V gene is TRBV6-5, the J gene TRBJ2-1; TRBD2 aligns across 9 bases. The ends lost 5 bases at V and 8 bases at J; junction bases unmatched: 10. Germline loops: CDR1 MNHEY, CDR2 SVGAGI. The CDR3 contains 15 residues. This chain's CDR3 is CASSPLWRGGDEQFF. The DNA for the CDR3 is TGTGCCAGCAGTCCGCTCTGGCGGGGGGGCGATGAGCAGTTCTTC.

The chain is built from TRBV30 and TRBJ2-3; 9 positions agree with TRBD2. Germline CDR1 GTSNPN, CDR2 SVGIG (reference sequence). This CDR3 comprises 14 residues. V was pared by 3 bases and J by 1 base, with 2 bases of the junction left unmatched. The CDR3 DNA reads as TGTGCCTGGAGCGTAGCGGGGGGCACAGATACGCAGTATTTT. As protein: CAWSVAGGTDTQYF.

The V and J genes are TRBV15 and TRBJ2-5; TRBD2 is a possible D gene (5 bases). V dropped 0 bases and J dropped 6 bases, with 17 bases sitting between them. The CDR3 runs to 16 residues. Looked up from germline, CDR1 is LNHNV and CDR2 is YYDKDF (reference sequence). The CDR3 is CATSRDPGEISKTQYF. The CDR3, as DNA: TGTGCCACCAGCAGAGATCCCGGGGAAATATCAAAGACCCAGTACTTC.

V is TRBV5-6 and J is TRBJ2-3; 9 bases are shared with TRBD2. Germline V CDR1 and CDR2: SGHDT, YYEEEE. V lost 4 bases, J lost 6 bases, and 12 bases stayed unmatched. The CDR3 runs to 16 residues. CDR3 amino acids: CASSLWIAGVGDTQYF. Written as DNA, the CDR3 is TGTGCCAGCAGCCTGTGGATAGCGGGGGTGGGGGATACGCAGTATTTT.

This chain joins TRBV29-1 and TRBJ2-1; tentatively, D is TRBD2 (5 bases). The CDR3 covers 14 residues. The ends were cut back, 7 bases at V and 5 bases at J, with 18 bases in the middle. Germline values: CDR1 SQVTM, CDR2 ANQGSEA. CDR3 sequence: CSAQERGNHNEQFF. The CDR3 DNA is TGCAGCGCCCAGGAGCGAGGGAACCACAATGAGCAGTTCTTC.

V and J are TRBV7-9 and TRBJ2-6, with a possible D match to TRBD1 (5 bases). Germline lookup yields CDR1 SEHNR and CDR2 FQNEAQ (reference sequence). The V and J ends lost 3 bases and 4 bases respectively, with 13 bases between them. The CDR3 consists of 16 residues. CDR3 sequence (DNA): TGTGCCAGCAGCTTTCTTCCAGGGTTCGGGGCCAACGTCCTGACTTTC. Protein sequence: CASSFLPGFGANVLTF. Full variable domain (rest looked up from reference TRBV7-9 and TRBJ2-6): DTGVSQNPRHKITKRGQNVTFRCDPISEHNRLYWYRQTLGQGPEFLTYFQNEAQLEKSRLLSDRFSAERPKGSFSTLEIQRTEQGDSAMYLCASSFLPGFGANVLTFGAGSRLTVL.

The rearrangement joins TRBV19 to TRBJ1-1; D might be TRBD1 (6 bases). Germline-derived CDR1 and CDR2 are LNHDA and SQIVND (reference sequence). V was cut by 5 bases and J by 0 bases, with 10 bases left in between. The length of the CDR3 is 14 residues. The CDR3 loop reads CASSPGHMNTEAFF. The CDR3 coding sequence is TGTGCCAGTAGTCCGGGACATATGAACACTGAAGCTTTCTTT.

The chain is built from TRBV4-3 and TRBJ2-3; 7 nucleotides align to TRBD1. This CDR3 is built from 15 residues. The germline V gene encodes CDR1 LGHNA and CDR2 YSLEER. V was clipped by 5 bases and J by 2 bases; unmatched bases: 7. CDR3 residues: CASSARDRDTDTQYF. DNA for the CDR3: TGCGCCAGCAGCGCCCGGGACAGAGACACAGATACGCAGTATTTT.

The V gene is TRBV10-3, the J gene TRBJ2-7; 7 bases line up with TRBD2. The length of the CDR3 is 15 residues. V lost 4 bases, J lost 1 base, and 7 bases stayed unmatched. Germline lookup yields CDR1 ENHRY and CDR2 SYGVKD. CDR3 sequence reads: CAISGGGRRSYEQYF. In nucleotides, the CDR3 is TGTGCCATCAGTGGCGGCGGGAGAAGATCCTACGAGCAGTACTTC.

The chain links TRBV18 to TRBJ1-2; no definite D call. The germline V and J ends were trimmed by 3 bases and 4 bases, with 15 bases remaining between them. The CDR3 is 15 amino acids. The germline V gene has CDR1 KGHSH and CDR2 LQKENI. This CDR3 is CASSPPGGPTYGYTF. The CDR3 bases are TGTGCCAGCTCACCCCCCGGCGGCCCTACCTATGGCTACACCTTC. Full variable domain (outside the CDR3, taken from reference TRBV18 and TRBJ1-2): NAGVMQNPRHLVRRRGQEARLRCSPMKGHSHVYWYRQLPEEGLKFMVYLQKENIIDESGMPKERFSAEFPKEGPSILRIQQVVRGDSAAYFCASSPPGGPTYGYTFGSGTRLTVV.

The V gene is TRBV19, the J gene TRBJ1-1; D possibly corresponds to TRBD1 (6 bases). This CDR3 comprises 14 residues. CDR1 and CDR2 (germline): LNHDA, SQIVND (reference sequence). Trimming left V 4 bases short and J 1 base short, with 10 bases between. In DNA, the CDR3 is TGTGCCAGTAGTAACAGGGAGCCGAACACTGAAGCTTTCTTT. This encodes CASSNREPNTEAFF.

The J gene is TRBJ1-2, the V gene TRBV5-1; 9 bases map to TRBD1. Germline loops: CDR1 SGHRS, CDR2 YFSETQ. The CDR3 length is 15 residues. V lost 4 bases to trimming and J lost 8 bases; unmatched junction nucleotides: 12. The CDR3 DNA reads TGCGCCAGCAGCCAGGACTCCGGGACAGGGAAAGGCTACACCTTC. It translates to CASSQDSGTGKGYTF.

CDR3 amino acids: CASSEQGFDPVEAFF. The CDR3 DNA reads TGTGCCAGTAGTGAACAGGGATTCGACCCCGTTGAAGCTTTCTTT. V is TRBV19 and J is TRBJ1-1; D possibly corresponds to TRBD1 (6 bases). V dropped 5 bases and J dropped 7 bases, with 20 bases sitting between them. Germline V gene data show CDR1 as LNHDA and CDR2 as SQIVND (reference sequence). The CDR3 is 15 residues long.

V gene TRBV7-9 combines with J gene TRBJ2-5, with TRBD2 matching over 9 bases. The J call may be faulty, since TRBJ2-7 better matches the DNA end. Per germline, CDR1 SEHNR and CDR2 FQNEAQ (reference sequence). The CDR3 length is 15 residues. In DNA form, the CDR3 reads TGTGCCAGCAGCCCCCAGGCGGGGGGGTTACGCGAGCAGTACTTC. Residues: CASSPQAGGLREQYF.

In DNA form, the CDR3 reads TGTGCCACCTCAGGAGGACCCCTCGTTCAAGGCTACGAGCAGTACTTC. This translates into CATSGGPLVQGYEQYF. The V call is TRBV2, the J call TRBJ2-7; maybe TRBD2 (5 bases). The CDR3 is 16 amino acids. The germline V gene has CDR1 SNHLY and CDR2 FYNNEI. V was shortened by 10 bases and J by 3 bases, with 25 bases between the two germline ends.

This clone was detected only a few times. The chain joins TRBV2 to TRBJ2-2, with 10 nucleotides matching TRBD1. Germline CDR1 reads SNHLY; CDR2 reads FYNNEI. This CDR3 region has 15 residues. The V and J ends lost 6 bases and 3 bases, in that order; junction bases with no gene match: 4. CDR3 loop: CASRPGTGDTGELFF. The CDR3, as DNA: TGTGCCAGCAGACCCGGGACAGGGGACACCGGGGAGCTGTTTTTT.

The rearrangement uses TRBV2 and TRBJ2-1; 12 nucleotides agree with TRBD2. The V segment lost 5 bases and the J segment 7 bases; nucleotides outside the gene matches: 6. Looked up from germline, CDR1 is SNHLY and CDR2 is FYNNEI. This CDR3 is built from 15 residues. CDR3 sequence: CASSSRLAGANEQFF. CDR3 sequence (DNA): TGTGCCAGCAGTTCCCGACTAGCGGGGGCGAATGAGCAGTTCTTC.

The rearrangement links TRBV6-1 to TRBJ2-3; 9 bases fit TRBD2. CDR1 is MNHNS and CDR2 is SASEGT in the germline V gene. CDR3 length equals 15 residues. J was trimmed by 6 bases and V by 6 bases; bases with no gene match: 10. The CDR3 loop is CASRALAGGKDTQYF. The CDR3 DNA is TGTGCCAGCAGGGCCCTTGCGGGGGGGAAGGATACGCAGTATTTT.

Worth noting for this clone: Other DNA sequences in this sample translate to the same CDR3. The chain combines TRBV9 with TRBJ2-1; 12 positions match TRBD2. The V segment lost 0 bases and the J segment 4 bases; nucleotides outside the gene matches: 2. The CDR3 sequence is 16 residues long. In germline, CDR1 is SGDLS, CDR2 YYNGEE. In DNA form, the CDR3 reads TGTGCCAGCAGCGTAGGGACTAGCGGGGTATACAATGAGCAGTTCTTC. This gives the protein CASSVGTSGVYNEQFF.

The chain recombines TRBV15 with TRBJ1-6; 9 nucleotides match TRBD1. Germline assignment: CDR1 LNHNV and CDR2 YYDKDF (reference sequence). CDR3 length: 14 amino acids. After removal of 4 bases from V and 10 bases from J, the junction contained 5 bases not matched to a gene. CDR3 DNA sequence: TGTGCCACCAGCATGGGACAGGGCGGGTCACCCCTCCACTTT. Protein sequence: CATSMGQGGSPLHF.

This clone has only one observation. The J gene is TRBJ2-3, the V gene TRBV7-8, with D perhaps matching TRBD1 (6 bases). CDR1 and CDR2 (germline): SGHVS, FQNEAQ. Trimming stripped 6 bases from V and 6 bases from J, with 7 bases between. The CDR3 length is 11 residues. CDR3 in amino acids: CASSQGDTQYF. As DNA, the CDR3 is TGTGCCAGCAGTCAGGGGGATACGCAGTATTTT.

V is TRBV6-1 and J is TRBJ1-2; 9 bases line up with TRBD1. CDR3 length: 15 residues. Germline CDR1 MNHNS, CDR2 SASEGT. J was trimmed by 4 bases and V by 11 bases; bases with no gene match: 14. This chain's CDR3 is CAHPGQGSVSYGYTF. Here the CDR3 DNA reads TGTGCCCACCCGGGACAGGGTTCAGTGAGCTATGGCTACACCTTC.

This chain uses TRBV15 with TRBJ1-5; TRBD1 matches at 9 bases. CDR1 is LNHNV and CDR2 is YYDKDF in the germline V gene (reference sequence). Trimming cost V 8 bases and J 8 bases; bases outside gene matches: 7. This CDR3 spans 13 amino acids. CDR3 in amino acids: CATGQGLMKPQHF. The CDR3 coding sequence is TGTGCCACCGGACAGGGGTTGATGAAGCCCCAGCATTTT.

In nucleotides, the CDR3 is TGTGCCAGTCATCTACGCGGGGAAAAAAACGGGGAGCTGTTTTTT. Amino acid sequence: CASHLRGEKNGELFF. V is TRBV7-9 and J is TRBJ2-2; weak D call: TRBD2 (6 bases). Germline V lookup: CDR1 SEHNR, CDR2 FQNEAQ (reference sequence). The CDR3 is 15 amino acids. V was cut by 9 bases and J by 7 bases, with 21 bases left in between.

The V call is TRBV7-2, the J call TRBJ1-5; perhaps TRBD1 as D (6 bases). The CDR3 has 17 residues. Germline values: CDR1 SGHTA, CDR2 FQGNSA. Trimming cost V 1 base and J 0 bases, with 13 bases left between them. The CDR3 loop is CASSLGRGTYSNQPQHF. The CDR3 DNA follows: TGTGCCAGCAGCTTAGGTAGGGGGACATATAGCAATCAGCCCCAGCATTTT. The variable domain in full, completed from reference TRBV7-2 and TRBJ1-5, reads GAGVSQSPSNKVTEKGKDVELRCDPISGHTALYWYRQSLGQGLEFLIYFQGNSAPDKSGLPSDRFSAERTGGSVSTLTIQRTQQEDSAVYLCASSLGRGTYSNQPQHFGDGTRLSIL.

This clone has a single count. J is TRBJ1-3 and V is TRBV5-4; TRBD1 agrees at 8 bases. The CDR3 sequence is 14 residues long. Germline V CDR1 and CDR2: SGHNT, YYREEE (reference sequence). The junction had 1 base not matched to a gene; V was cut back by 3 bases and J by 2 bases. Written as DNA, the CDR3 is TGTGCCAGCAGCTCGACAGGGGCTGGAAACACCATATATTTT. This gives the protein CASSSTGAGNTIYF.

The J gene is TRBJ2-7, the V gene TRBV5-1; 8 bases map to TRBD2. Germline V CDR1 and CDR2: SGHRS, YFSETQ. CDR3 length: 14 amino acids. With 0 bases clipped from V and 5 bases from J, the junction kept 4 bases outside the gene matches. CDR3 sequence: CASSLAGGADEQYF. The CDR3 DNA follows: TGCGCCAGCAGCTTGGCGGGGGGGGCGGACGAGCAGTACTTC. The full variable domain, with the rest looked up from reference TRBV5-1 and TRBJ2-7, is KAGVTQTPRYLIKTRGQQVTLSCSPISGHRSVSWYQQTPGQGLQFLFEYFSETQRNKGNFPGRFSGRQFSNSRSEMNVSTLELGDSALYLCASSLAGGADEQYFGPGTRLTVT.